The present T cell receptor (beta chain) was sequenced within a study of technical replicates of blood from several donors. The data were produced by immunoSEQ multiplex PCR, yet TCRdb's version contains in-frame clones alone and is incomplete. The data contain under 95,000 clones, about 94% of them singletons. The clonotype originates from a human donor in good health. Source material: T cells isolated from PBMCs.

The CDR3 region is CASSGYRGEAFF. The CDR3 DNA follows: TGTGCCAGCAGTGGGTACAGGGGAGAAGCTTTCTTT. The V gene is TRBV6-1, the J gene TRBJ1-1; TRBD1 matches 7 bases. The germline V gene encodes CDR1 MNHNS and CDR2 SASEGT. This CDR3 region has 12 residues. The V segment lost 4 bases and the J segment 8 bases; nucleotides outside the gene matches: 4.